This T cell receptor beta chain emerged from a study of shared clonotypes between healthy human individuals. General study points: Rarefaction curves obtained for sorted subsets showed sequencing incomplete despite large depth. Tissue TCR repertoires likely differ from these blood-only repertoires.

Remarks on this clone: What it recognizes is unknown.

The germline V gene encodes CDR1 SNHLY and CDR2 FYNNEI. The CDR3 has 13 amino acids. V was cut by 8 bases and J by 7 bases, with 17 bases left in between. Deep-level assay runs were performed. Original methodology: Sequence data from immunoSEQ were junction-only and lacked quality scores; consequently, filtering differed. This table comes from immunoSEQ multiplex PCR, and its TCRdb copy is limited to in-frame clones, with some not included. Clone size and the V and J calls come from that table; the DNA yielded D and trimming. The profile covers approximately 2,000,000 clones, with roughly 90% appearing a single time and around 0.4% taken by the ten largest.

The clonotype comes from a man younger than 35 in good health. Some clones in this sample may be carry-over from other donors' samples. The gene calls are TRBV2 and TRBJ2-5; D could derive from TRBD1 or TRBD2 (5 bases each). The sequencing sample was made of naive CD4+ T cells from PBMCs. Stated subset: CD45RA+ positively selected. CDR3 sequence reads: CASLRDPMGTQYF. The CDR3 nucleotides read TGTGCCAGCCTCCGGGACCCCATGGGGACCCAGTACTTC.